The 5 T cell receptor beta chains presented below share a single source sample, sequenced in a study of cytomegalovirus exposure and HLA in healthy donors (dated by TCRdb to the late 2010s). Libraries came from the immunoSEQ multiplex PCR assay. As stored in TCRdb, this immuneACCESS dataset retains in-frame rearrangements with V and J assigned. A fraction of the clones does not appear; measured against another copy, unresolved V genes explain less than half of the discrepancy, and the remainder lacks a known reason. The sample table records 160,000 or so clones; more than 75% of these occur just once. The top ten clonotypes cover 2.5% to 3% of the sample. Sequencing was done on a sample of PBMCs. The receptors stem from a man in his late teens or twenties in good health and CMV-seronegative.

V usage is TRBV5-4 and J usage is TRBJ1-6; D remains ambiguous. Trimming took off 4 bases at V and 10 bases at J, with 12 bases between the two ends. Germline V gene data show CDR1 as SGHNT and CDR2 as YYREEE (reference sequence). This CDR3 contains 13 residues. This chain's CDR3 is CASSGVGESPLHF. The CDR3 DNA reads as TGTGCCAGCAGCGGAGTCGGAGAGTCACCCCTCCACTTT.

This clone occurred once. J is TRBJ1-1 and V is TRBV6-5; unclear D gene. This CDR3 region has 13 residues. V lost 2 bases, J lost 5 bases, and 9 bases lay in between. Looked up from germline, CDR1 is MNHEY and CDR2 is SVGAGI. The CDR3 sequence is CASSYRERTEAFF. As DNA, the CDR3 is TGTGCCAGCAGTTACAGGGAGCGGACTGAAGCTTTCTTT.

Only one count was recorded for this clone. The V gene is TRBV29-1, the J gene TRBJ2-1, with TRBD2 matching over 8 bases. The V gene's germline CDR1 is SQVTM and CDR2 ANQGSEA. The CDR3 is 15 amino acids. V lost 7 bases, J lost 4 bases, and 12 bases stayed unmatched. For the CDR3, the DNA is TGCAGCGCCAGAGGGGCTAGCGGGCCGTACAATGAGCAGTTCTTC. It codes for CSARGASGPYNEQFF.

The V gene is TRBV27, the J gene TRBJ2-6, with 7 bases aligning to TRBD1. CDR1 is MNHEY, CDR2 SMNVEV, per germline (reference sequence). Unmatched junction bases numbered 6, after V lost 5 bases and J lost 2 bases. CDR3 length: 16 amino acids. The CDR3 region is CASSPGGFPGANVLTF. In nucleotides, the CDR3 is TGTGCCAGCAGTCCAGGGGGATTCCCTGGGGCCAACGTCCTGACTTTC.

The genes are TRBV5-5 and TRBJ2-1, with a weak D call TRBD2 (6 bases). The CDR3 length is 15 residues. V lost 1 base and J 10 bases, leaving 18 bases between the germline ends. CDR1 and CDR2 from the germline V gene are SGHKS and YYEKEE (reference sequence). The CDR3 loop is CASSLRRGWVGEQFF. The CDR3 nucleotides are TGTGCCAGCAGCTTGAGGCGGGGATGGGTAGGGGAGCAGTTCTTC.